This TCR beta chain was documented in a study of shared clonotypes between healthy human individuals. Study at large: Every donor yielded three CD4 naive, three CD4 memory, two CD8 naive and one CD8 memory plate.

The CDR3 has 18 residues. CDR1 is LNHNV, CDR2 YYDKDF, per germline (reference sequence). V trimming: 1 base; J trimming: 2 bases; junction bases outside the gene matches: 8. Naive CD4+ cells were CD45RA-selected; the remaining cells were memory. As to this clone: No antigen is known for it.

The table came from immunoSEQ multiplex PCR; TCRdb's copy has only in-frame clones and leaves some out. The sample has 1.4 million to 1.5 million clones, 95% to 97% seen once; the top ten hold roughly 1.2%. Study outcomes and limitations: In general, naive subsets displayed greater estimated richness than memory subsets did.

The origin of this receptor is a man aged 25-40 years in good health. The sample was naive CD4+ T cells sorted from blood. Subset specified: CD45RA+ positively selected. The gene calls are TRBV15 and TRBJ2-5; TRBD2 agrees at 12 bases. This chain's CDR3 is CATSRGRTSGKVQETQYF. The CDR3, as DNA: TGTGCCACCAGCAGAGGCAGGACTAGCGGGAAAGTACAAGAGACCCAGTACTTC. Drawing the rest from reference TRBV15 and TRBJ2-5, the complete variable domain is DAMVIQNPRYQVTQFGKPVTLSCSQTLNHNVMYWYQQKSSQAPKLLFHYYDKDFNNEADTPDNFQSRRPNTSFCFLDIRSPGLGDTAMYLCATSRGRTSGKVQETQYFGPGTRLLVL.